A single sample gave rise to the 31 T cell receptor beta chains below, sequenced in a study of blood T cells in healthy people across ages. The authors ran a second PCR of about 6 to 11 cycles using a sample-barcoded 5' primer and a J-beta primer mix. Using its own MiXCR run on the 5' RACE reads, TCRdb lists one record per CDR3 protein. The repertoire consists of about 1.6 million distinct CDR3 sequences, with about 31% occurring once and the leading ten covering 11%. Sequences were obtained from blood. The receptors here all came from a woman aged 25 to 39 in good health.

As to this clonotype: The germline gene is not matched at one end of the junction; a read error may be the cause. This rearrangement joins TRBV7-2 to TRBJ2-7; no firm D call. This CDR3 is 12 amino acids long. Germline CDR1 and CDR2: SGHTA and FQGNSA. This CDR3 reads CASSLNGVERYF. The DNA of the CDR3 is TGTGCCAGCAGCTTAAATGGGGTCGAGCGGTACTTC.

This clonotype occurred a few times. Its ends do not fully match the called genes, so a read error is possible. The chain joins TRBV28 to TRBJ2-3; 7 positions match TRBD1. Germline CDR1 MDHEN, CDR2 SYDVKM. This CDR3 region has 17 residues. In DNA form, the CDR3 reads TGTGCTAGCAGTCCCGGGACAGTCCATCGTTACACAGATACGCAGTATTTT. It specifies CASSPGTVHRYTDTQYF.

The chain joins TRBV5-1 to TRBJ2-3; the match to TRBD2 covers 15 bases. This CDR3 is built from 17 residues. CDR1 is SGHRS, CDR2 YFSETQ, per germline. Unmatched junction bases numbered 6, after V lost 4 bases and J lost 3 bases. The CDR3 nucleotides read TGCGCCAGCAGCGCCGGGACTAGCGGGAGGATGACAGATACGCAGTATTTT. It yields the protein CASSAGTSGRMTDTQYF.

This chain connects TRBV6-2 or TRBV6-3 to TRBJ2-7; the D call may be TRBD1 or TRBD2 (5 bases each). TRBJ2-5 explains the end of the DNA better; the J call may be wrong. This CDR3 region has 16 residues. The germline CDR1 and CDR2 sequences are MNHEY and SVGEGT. In nucleotides, the CDR3 is TGTGCCAGCAGTTTGATACCGGGGCTGGGCCCGGAGACCCAGTACTTC. This gives the protein CASSLIPGLGPETQYF.

This rearrangement joins TRBV6-2 or TRBV6-3 to TRBJ2-5; D is uncertain. The CDR3 runs to 15 residues. Germline CDR1 reads MNHEY; CDR2 reads SVGEGT. V was shortened by 2 bases and J by 6 bases, with 16 bases between the two germline ends. As DNA, the CDR3 is TGTGCCAGCAGTTACGACGGCTTATCGGTTCAGACCCAGTACTTC. Translation gives CASSYDGLSVQTQYF.

Ten or more counts support this clonotype. This sequence joins TRBV5-1 and TRBJ2-1; 8 bases fit TRBD1. Germline V gene sequence: CDR1 SGHRS, CDR2 YFSETQ. J was trimmed by 7 bases and V by 2 bases; bases with no gene match: 8. The length of the CDR3 is 15 residues. The CDR3 DNA reads TGCGCCAGCAGCTTATCTCGGACAGGGAGTAATGAGCAGTTCTTC. This sequence encodes CASSLSRTGSNEQFF.

For this clonotype: The germline gene is not matched at one end of the junction; a read error may be the cause. J is TRBJ2-3 and V is TRBV3-1, with D possibly being TRBD2 (6 bases). Germline CDR1 is LGHDT and CDR2 is YNNKEL (reference sequence). The CDR3 totals 17 residues. The CDR3 protein is CARSQDLMAGSPDTQYF. Here the CDR3 DNA reads TGTGCCCGCAGCCAAGATCTCATGGCGGGATCCCCAGATACGCAGTATTTT.

CDR3 in DNA: TGTGCCAGCAGTTACTCGAGGGACAGATATTCCTACGAGCAGTACTTC. Translated, it gives CASSYSRDRYSYEQYF. The chain has TRBV6-2 or TRBV6-3 and TRBJ2-7; 7 bases line up with TRBD1. The CDR3 spans 16 residues. V trimming: 0 bases; J trimming: 1 base; junction bases outside the gene matches: 6. Per the germline V gene, CDR1 is MNHEY and CDR2 is SVGEGT.

This chain joins TRBV15 and TRBJ2-1; D tentatively fits TRBD1 or TRBD2 (6 bases each). The V and J ends lost 0 bases and 0 bases respectively, with 9 bases between them. CDR1 LNHNV and CDR2 YYDKDF come from the germline V gene (reference sequence). This CDR3 comprises 16 residues. CDR3 residues: CATSREGGGSYNEQFF. Here the CDR3 DNA reads TGTGCCACCAGCAGAGAAGGGGGAGGCTCCTACAATGAGCAGTTCTTC.

This clonotype was seen more than once but under ten times. V and J are TRBV20-1 and TRBJ2-3, with TRBD1 matching over 12 bases. From germline, CDR1 is DFQATT and CDR2 SNEGSKA (reference sequence). This CDR3 region has 15 residues. V shed 4 bases, J shed 3 bases, and the junction held 5 bases outside the gene matches. CDR3 residues: CSATAGQGATDTQYF. The CDR3 coding sequence is TGCAGTGCTACGGCGGGACAGGGGGCTACAGATACGCAGTATTTT.

The J gene is TRBJ1-1, the V gene TRBV18; D uncertain. Per the germline V gene, CDR1 is KGHSH and CDR2 is LQKENI. V lost 2 bases to trimming and J lost 6 bases, with 10 bases between them. CDR3 length: 13 amino acids. The CDR3 region is CASSPNRPAEAFF. The CDR3 coding sequence is TGTGCCAGCTCACCAAATCGACCTGCTGAAGCTTTCTTT.

This chain connects TRBV5-1 to TRBJ1-2; no reliable D call. This CDR3 has 14 residues. Germline loops: CDR1 SGHRS, CDR2 YFSETQ. With 2 bases removed from V and 4 bases from J, the gap between germline ends came to 12 bases. The CDR3 DNA sequence: TGCGCCAGCAGCTTCGACATGGGTCCCTATGGCTACACCTTC. Amino acid sequence: CASSFDMGPYGYTF.

This clonotype turned up a few times. The V gene is TRBV29-1, the J gene TRBJ2-2, with TRBD2 as a possible D gene (5 bases). From germline, CDR1 is SQVTM and CDR2 ANQGSEA. The ends were cut back, 7 bases at V and 0 bases at J, with 6 bases in the middle. The CDR3 has 12 amino acids. CDR3 bases: TGCAGCGGAGGGACGAACACCGGGGAGCTGTTTTTT. This encodes CSGGTNTGELFF.

V gene TRBV30 combines with J gene TRBJ2-7; D may be TRBD2 (5 bases). The V end was cut by 0 bases, the J end by 5 bases, with 11 bases between. Germline V CDR1 and CDR2: GTSNPN, SVGIG (reference sequence). The CDR3 contains 13 residues. CDR3 sequence (DNA): TGTGCCTGGAGTGTAAACGTCGGGGACGAGCAGTACTTC. Translating gives CAWSVNVGDEQYF.

This clonotype was observed a few times. The chain employs TRBV11-2 and TRBJ2-7; D unclear. Germline loops: CDR1 SGHAT, CDR2 FQNNGV. Trimming cost V 7 bases and J 6 bases, with 19 bases left between them. The length of the CDR3 is 14 residues. The CDR3 spells CASTLQFGSGEQYF. CDR3 coding DNA: TGTGCCAGCACCTTGCAGTTTGGGTCGGGCGAGCAGTACTTC. The full variable domain, in which reference TRBV11-2 and TRBJ2-7 provide the parts outside the CDR3, is EAGVAQSPRYKIIEKRQSVAFWCNPISGHATLYWYQQILGQGPKLLIQFQNNGVVDDSQLPKDRFSAERLKGVDSTLKIQPAKLEDSAVYLCASTLQFGSGEQYFGPGTRLTVT.

Note on this clonotype: Germline is not matched at one junction end, which may reflect a read error. The chain is built from TRBV6-2 or TRBV6-3 and TRBJ2-1; TRBD2 agrees at 9 bases. There are 19 residues in the CDR3. CDR1 and CDR2 from the germline V gene are MNHEY and SVGEGT. CDR3 loop: CASSHSGSGSALSYNEQFF. CDR3 nucleotides: TGTGCCAGCAGTCACTCAGGTAGCGGGAGTGCGCTTTCCTACAATGAGCAGTTCTTC.

This clonotype was observed a handful of times. The chain joins TRBV20-1 to TRBJ2-7; 10 bases line up with TRBD1. V shed 5 bases and J 5 bases; nucleotides not matched to a gene: 9. Per germline, CDR1 DFQATT and CDR2 SNEGSKA (reference sequence). The CDR3 contains 14 residues. CDR3 DNA: TGCAGTGCTGCAACGTCCGGGACAGGGGACGAGCAGTACTTC. Translated: CSAATSGTGDEQYF.

The chain joins TRBV6-6 to TRBJ2-5; D is possibly TRBD2 (5 bases). Trimming cost V 4 bases and J 5 bases, with 20 bases left between them. From germline, CDR1 is MNHNY and CDR2 SVGAGI (reference sequence). The CDR3 extends over 16 amino acids. The CDR3 sequence: CASSLRGPEGRETQYF. The CDR3 DNA follows: TGTGCCAGCAGTTTACGTGGCCCCGAGGGTCGGGAGACCCAGTACTTC.

The table lists this clonotype with a few counts. The CDR3: CASSQDSGSRTDTQYF. The CDR3 DNA is TGCGCCAGCAGCCAAGATTCGGGGTCCCGCACAGATACGCAGTATTTT. The rearrangement joins TRBV4-1 to TRBJ2-3; the D gene is possibly TRBD2 (5 bases). The CDR3 runs 16 residues. CDR1 is MGHRA, CDR2 YSYEKL, per germline. Deletions cut 0 bases from V and 1 base from J, with 11 bases between.

This clonotype came up many times. CDR3 residues: CSAPKAGVSSYNEQFF. The CDR3 DNA sequence: TGCAGTGCGCCGAAGGCTGGGGTTAGCTCCTACAATGAGCAGTTCTTC. The V gene is TRBV20-1, the J gene TRBJ2-1; no reliable D call. Germline values: CDR1 DFQATT, CDR2 SNEGSKA (reference sequence). Trimming removed 6 bases at V and 0 bases at J, with 18 bases between. CDR3 size: 16 residues.

In its sample, this clonotype was seen once. A junction end diverges from the germline sequence, so it may reflect a read error. The V and J genes are TRBV7-4 and TRBJ2-7; D might be TRBD1 (5 bases). Germline CDR1 reads SGHVT; CDR2 reads SQSDAQ. This CDR3 region has 14 residues. The chain's CDR3 is CASTMGQNSYDQYF. The CDR3 bases are TGTGCCAGCACCATGGGGCAGAATTCCTACGATCAGTACTTC.

This CDR3 is CASSPPAGGGDTQYF. As DNA, the CDR3 is TGTGCCAGCAGCCCGCCAGCGGGGGGCGGGGATACGCAGTATTTT. The chain uses TRBV7-9 and TRBJ2-3, with 9 bases lining up with TRBD2. The trim removed 5 bases at V and 6 bases at J, leaving 9 bases unmatched. This CDR3 comprises 15 residues. CDR1 is SEHNR and CDR2 is FQNEAQ in the germline V gene (reference sequence).

This chain links TRBV12-3 or TRBV12-4 with TRBJ2-3; possibly TRBD1 for D (6 bases). This CDR3 comprises 13 residues. Trimming removed 6 bases from V and 6 bases from J, with 13 bases in between. CDR3 sequence reads: CASSDVQGDTQYF. The CDR3, as DNA: TGTGCCAGCAGCGATGTTCAGGGGGATACGCAGTATTTT.

This chain joins TRBV27 and TRBJ1-1; D remains ambiguous. From germline, CDR1 is MNHEY and CDR2 SMNVEV (reference sequence). This CDR3 has 16 residues. V lost 2 bases and J lost 1, with 14 bases in between. CDR3 DNA sequence: TGTGCCAGCAGTTTAGTGGGTTTCTCACAGAACACTGAAGCTTTCTTT. Encoded protein: CASSLVGFSQNTEAFF.

This clonotype has ten or more counts. This rearrangement joins TRBV12-3 or TRBV12-4 to TRBJ1-5; unclear D gene. V lost 1 base and J lost 5, with 6 bases in between. This CDR3 has 13 residues. The CDR3 nucleotides read TGTGCCAGCAGTTTAGGACGTGATCAGCCCCAGCATTTT. This translates into CASSLGRDQPQHF.

The CDR3 nucleotides read TGTGCCAGCAGTTTAAATACGGGCTCGGGCAATCAGCCCCAGCATTTT. Protein: CASSLNTGSGNQPQHF. The chain recombines TRBV12-3 or TRBV12-4 with TRBJ1-5; D not resolved. The CDR3 covers 16 residues. Between the trimmed V and J ends, which lost 2 bases and 2 bases, there was a span of 13 bases.

This clonotype has only one observation. The V and J genes are TRBV27 and TRBJ1-1, with D perhaps TRBD1 (5 bases). Germline V gene lookup returns CDR1 MNHEY and CDR2 SMNVEV (reference sequence). Deletions cut 2 bases from V and 1 base from J, with 14 bases between. The CDR3 consists of 16 residues. CDR3 DNA sequence: TGTGCCAGCAGTTTAGGGAAAGGGGTAGGGAACACTGAAGCTTTCTTT. Its protein product is CASSLGKGVGNTEAFF.

The CDR3 DNA follows: TGCAGCGCTAACTCGGACACAAGAAACACTGAAGCTTTCTTT. This sequence encodes CSANSDTRNTEAFF. V gene TRBV29-1 combines with J gene TRBJ1-1, with D tentatively TRBD1 (5 bases). The V and J ends lost 7 bases and 2 bases respectively, with 17 bases between them. The CDR3 extends over 14 amino acids. Looked up from germline, CDR1 is SQVTM and CDR2 is ANQGSEA.

The genes are TRBV4-2 and TRBJ2-5; TRBD2 matches at 7 bases. The CDR3 runs 15 residues. V gave up 0 bases and J gave up 7 bases; unmatched junction bases: 8. Germline values: CDR1 LGHNA, CDR2 YNFKEQ. The CDR3 DNA follows: TGTGCCAGCAGCCAAGATCTTAGCGGGCGGGGGACCCAGTACTTC. The encoded protein is CASSQDLSGRGTQYF.

The rearrangement uses TRBV2 and TRBJ2-7; 7 positions agree with TRBD1. With 7 bases clipped from V and 3 bases from J, the junction kept 9 bases outside the gene matches. Looked up from germline, CDR1 is SNHLY and CDR2 is FYNNEI. The CDR3 is 14 amino acids. CDR3 DNA: TGTGCCAGCATTCTGGGACAGAAAGTCTACGAGCAGTACTTC. This codes for CASILGQKVYEQYF.

The rearrangement uses TRBV7-9 and TRBJ2-1; D not certain. Looked up from germline, CDR1 is SEHNR and CDR2 is FQNEAQ (reference sequence). V lost 4 bases and J lost 6, with 13 bases in between. The CDR3 covers 14 residues. This CDR3 is CASSYGIVGNEQFF. The CDR3 DNA sequence: TGTGCCAGCAGCTACGGTATAGTGGGCAATGAGCAGTTCTTC.